The 9 T cell receptor beta chains in this list originate from one sample, sequenced in a study of T-cell reconstitution after alpha-beta-depleted transplantation in children. Unique molecular identifiers were incorporated during preparation of the TCRbeta library. TCRdb independently ran MiXCR on the PCR reads; one entry per CDR3 protein. The data hold some 440,000 distinct CDR3 sequences, with around 16% observed a single time. Source: PBMCs, mostly from graft donor cells, taken 360 days after TCRalphabeta/CD19-depleted stem cell transplant. The receptors were gathered from a boy under two years old who had a stem cell transplant for Wiskott-Aldrich syndrome, so the T cells may come from the graft donor.

The chain couples TRBV25-1 to TRBJ2-5; unclear D gene. This CDR3 comprises 13 residues. V lost 6 bases to trimming and J lost 4 bases, with 12 bases between them. Germline V gene data show CDR1 as MGHDK and CDR2 as SYGVNS. The CDR3 region has the DNA TGTGCCAGCAGACAACGGCGGATAGAGACCCAGTACTTC. Its protein product is CASRQRRIETQYF.

The rearrangement links TRBV12-3 or TRBV12-4 to TRBJ2-7, with unresolved D. The CDR3 is made up of 14 amino acids. V was shortened by 6 bases and J by 0 bases, with 12 bases between the two germline ends. This CDR3 is CASRRRPSSYEQYF. In DNA, the CDR3 is TGTGCCAGCAGGAGGCGGCCCAGCTCCTACGAGCAGTACTTC.

V and J are TRBV20-1 and TRBJ2-7; 7 positions match TRBD2. The CDR3 extends over 16 amino acids. The trim removed 0 bases at V and 2 bases at J, leaving 10 bases unmatched. Germline loops: CDR1 DFQATT, CDR2 SNEGSKA (reference sequence). The DNA for the CDR3 is TGCAGTGCTAGAGATAGGGGAGGGAGTACCGCCTACGAGCAGTACTTC. This encodes CSARDRGGSTAYEQYF.

This clonotype was counted a few times. The chain is built from TRBV4-3 and TRBJ1-2; D perhaps matches TRBD1 (6 bases). The V end lost 2 bases, the J end lost 9 bases, and 16 bases lay between the germline ends. Germline CDR1 is LGHNA and CDR2 is YSLEER. The length of the CDR3 is 14 residues. The CDR3 loop reads CASSQIQGRDSYTF. CDR3 nucleotide sequence: TGCGCCAGCAGCCAAATACAGGGTCGGGATAGCTACACCTTC.

V is TRBV15 and J is TRBJ2-7; D gene unclear. V was shortened by 3 bases and J by 2 bases, with 14 bases between the two germline ends. CDR3 length: 15 amino acids. The germline V gene encodes CDR1 LNHNV and CDR2 YYDKDF (reference sequence). The CDR3 here is CATSRSIYGPYEQYF. Written as DNA, the CDR3 is TGTGCCACCAGCAGGTCAATTTATGGACCCTACGAGCAGTACTTC.

The V and J genes are TRBV5-1 and TRBJ2-1, with D possibly being TRBD2 (5 bases). Germline CDR1 is SGHRS and CDR2 is YFSETQ. V was shortened by 1 base and J by 0 bases, with 11 bases between the two germline ends. There are 16 residues in the CDR3. The CDR3 loop is CASSLREISSYNEQFF. CDR3 DNA: TGCGCCAGCAGCTTGAGGGAGATCAGCTCCTACAATGAGCAGTTCTTC. The full variable domain, in which reference TRBV5-1 and TRBJ2-1 provide the parts outside the CDR3, is KAGVTQTPRYLIKTRGQQVTLSCSPISGHRSVSWYQQTPGQGLQFLFEYFSETQRNKGNFPGRFSGRQFSNSRSEMNVSTLELGDSALYLCASSLREISSYNEQFFGPGTRLTVL.

The chain has TRBV5-5 and TRBJ2-5, with TRBD1 matching over 7 bases. Germline V gene sequence: CDR1 SGHKS, CDR2 YYEKEE (reference sequence). The CDR3 runs 14 residues. V lost 0 bases and J lost 7; bases outside the gene matches: 6. The CDR3 protein is CASSLGGQFLTQYF. CDR3 bases: TGTGCCAGCAGCTTGGGGGGACAGTTTTTGACCCAGTACTTC.

This clonotype was recorded a few times. The chain links TRBV20-1 to TRBJ1-2; 11 bases fit TRBD1. Germline V lookup: CDR1 DFQATT, CDR2 SNEGSKA (reference sequence). The CDR3 contains 12 residues. With 5 bases clipped from V and 7 bases from J, the junction kept 3 bases outside the gene matches. The CDR3 spells CSARTGGGGYTF. In nucleotides, the CDR3 is TGCAGTGCTCGGACAGGGGGCGGTGGCTACACCTTC.

V and J are TRBV5-1 and TRBJ2-1, with TRBD1 matching 8 bases. J was trimmed by 6 bases and V by 0 bases; bases with no gene match: 5. This CDR3 contains 15 residues. Per germline, CDR1 SGHRS and CDR2 YFSETQ. The CDR3 region has the DNA TGCGCCAGCAGCTTGGGGACAGGGCAGGGCAATGAGCAGTTCTTC. The encoded protein is CASSLGTGQGNEQFF.